This is a list of T cell receptor beta chains from one sample in a study of ipilimumab plus nivolumab after autologous stem cell transplantation. The assay was immunoSEQ multiplex PCR, and TCRdb's table has in-frame clones only and misses some. The table lists around 12,000 clones, about three quarters of them singletons, with about 15% in the top ten. This sample comprised PBMCs, obtained in a trial of ipilimumab plus nivolumab as post-transplant consolidation. The origin of the receptors is a male donor with diffuse large B-cell lymphoma. CDR3s include the opening cysteine and the closing phenylalanine or tryptophan. The order of the fields is J gene, D gene, V gene, clone size, CDR3 DNA, CDR3 protein. The D gene is left open where the match is weak. Clone sizes are given selectively: once, few, many, or a class where the clone is expanded.

TRBJ1-2 . TRBV5-4 . TGTGCCAGCAGCTTGGAGAGAGGGCGAGGGGGCTATGGCTACACCTTC CASSLERGRGGYGYTF
TRBJ2-3 . TRBV7-2 . TGTGCCAGCAGCCCCACGACAGATACGCAGTATTTT CASSPTTDTQYF
TRBJ2-3 . TRBV21-1 once TGTGCCAGCAGCCCGAGGACTGGGGAGGTAGATACGCAGTATTTT CASSPRTGEVDTQYF
TRBJ2-2 . TRBV30 . TGTGCCTGGAGCCGACAGAGCACCGGGGAGCTGTTTTTT CAWSRQSTGELFF
TRBJ1-2 TRBD1 TRBV7-8 . TGTGCCAGCAGCCTCGGACAGGGGGCTTCTATGGGCTACACCTTC CASSLGQGASMGYTF
TRBJ2-3 TRBD2 TRBV5-1 once TGCGCCAGCAGCCCGGGACTAGCAGTAACCCGCACAGATACGCAGTATTTT CASSPGLAVTRTDTQYF
TRBJ2-1 . TRBV15 few TGTGCCACCAGCAGAGAAGGGTGGAACTCCTACAATGAGCAGTTCTTC CATSREGWNSYNEQFF
TRBJ2-7 TRBD2 TRBV27 . TGTGCCAGCAGTCTGGGGGGGGTCTACGAGCAGTACTTC CASSLGGVYEQYF
TRBJ2-7 . TRBV4-3 . TGCGCCAGCAGCCAAGATTCAGGAGGGGCGTCCTCCTACGAGCAGTACTTC CASSQDSGGASSYEQYF
TRBJ1-2 . TRBV11-2 . TGTGCCAGCAGCTTATATAAGGGGATTTCTTCTGGCTACACCTTC CASSLYKGISSGYTF
TRBJ1-6 . TRBV9 . TGTGCCAGCAGCGCCAACTCCTATAATTCACCCCTCCACTTT CASSANSYNSPLHF
TRBJ1-6 . TRBV7-9 . TGTGCCAGCAGCTTAGGGGACGCAAGGGATCGGAATTCACCCCTCCACTTT CASSLGDARDRNSPLHF
TRBJ2-1 . TRBV5-5 . TGTGCCAGCAGCCCCGCGCCTAACTCCTACAATGAGCAGTTCTTC CASSPAPNSYNEQFF
TRBJ1-2 . TRBV25-1 once TGTGCCAGCAGTGAACAGGGGCTGACCTATGGCTACACCTTC CASSEQGLTYGYTF
TRBJ1-2 . TRBV5-1 . TGCGCCAGCAGCTCCGGCGCAGGGTATGGCTACACCTTC CASSSGAGYGYTF
TRBJ2-7 . TRBV9 . TGTGCCAGCAGCGAGGCCCCCGACCGCATAAGGCAGTACTTC CASSEAPDRIRQYF
TRBJ2-1 . TRBV11-2 . TGTGCCAGCAGCTTAAGCTATGACGATGAGCAGTTCTTC CASSLSYDDEQFF
TRBJ2-1 TRBD1 TRBV7-9 . TGTGCCAGCAGCCTAGAGGGGGCGAGGGTCTCCTACAATGAGCAGTTCTTC CASSLEGARVSYNEQFF
TRBJ2-5 . TRBV10-3 . TGTGCCATCAGTGACCCCGGTGGTAGTCTTCAAGAGACCCAGTACTTC CAISDPGGSLQETQYF
TRBJ1-1 . TRBV6-1 . TGTGCCAGCAGTGGGCAGCCGAACACTGAAGCTTTCTTT CASSGQPNTEAFF
TRBJ2-7 . TRBV15 . TGTGCCACCAGCAGAGAAGTAAGCGAGCAGTACTTC CATSREVSEQYF
TRBJ2-7 TRBD1 TRBV29-1 . TGCAGCGTTGAAGGAATAGGACAGGGGATCGACGAGCAGTACTTC CSVEGIGQGIDEQYF
TRBJ1-1 . TRBV7-2 . TGTGCCAGCAGCTGGTGGCCGAACACTGAAGCTTTCTTT CASSWWPNTEAFF
TRBJ2-1 . TRBV6-5 . TGTGCCAGCAGTAACAGCGGGTATCGGAATGAGCAGTTCTTC CASSNSGYRNEQFF
TRBJ2-7 . TRBV27 . TGTGCCAGCAGTTACTCAAGTCCCTACGAGCAGTACTTC CASSYSSPYEQYF
TRBJ2-2 . TRBV7-9 . TGTGCCAGCTTGGCAGGTCAGATAAACACCGGGGAGCTGTTTTTT CASLAGQINTGELFF